This TCR beta chain stems from a study of cytomegalovirus exposure and HLA in healthy donors. The PCR contained 60 Vbeta and 13 Jbeta primers. Some clones are missing from TCRdb's copy, which holds only in-frame ones; the method was immunoSEQ multiplex PCR. The sample lists some 150,000 clones, 80% to 90% occurring once. The CDR3 contains 17 residues. Germline-derived CDR1 and CDR2 are MDHEN and SYDVKM. The ends lost 6 bases at V and 1 base at J; junction bases unmatched: 12. Findings and caveats of the study: Through in vitro validation, three CMV-associated chains were shown to be specific for CMV antigens. In a later analysis, the majority of CMV-associated beta chains seemingly showed HLA restriction.

With respect to this clone: Its target is not known.

The specimen was PBMCs. The rearrangement links TRBV28 to TRBJ2-3; 8 bases map to TRBD1. This sequence was found in a man aged 50-59 years in good health and CMV-seropositive. The CDR3 loop is CASRTRLGQGRTDTQYF. The CDR3 DNA reads TGTGCCAGCAGGACAAGACTAGGACAGGGACGCACAGATACGCAGTATTTT.